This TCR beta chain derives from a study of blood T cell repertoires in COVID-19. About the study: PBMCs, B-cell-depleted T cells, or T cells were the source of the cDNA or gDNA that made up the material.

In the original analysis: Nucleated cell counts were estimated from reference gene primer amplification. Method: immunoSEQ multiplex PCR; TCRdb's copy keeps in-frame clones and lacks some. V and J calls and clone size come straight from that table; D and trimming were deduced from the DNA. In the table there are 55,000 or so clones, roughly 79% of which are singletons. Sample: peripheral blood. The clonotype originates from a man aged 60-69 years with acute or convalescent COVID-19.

CDR3 DNA sequence: TGCGCCAGCAGCTTTGGGGGGGCCCTCTCTGGAAACACCATATATTTT. This gives the protein CASSFGGALSGNTIYF. The rearrangement joins TRBV5-1 to TRBJ1-3; D may be TRBD1 (6 bases). Germline CDR1 SGHRS, CDR2 YFSETQ. The CDR3 covers 16 residues. V was trimmed by 2 bases and J by 0 bases, leaving 12 bases between them.